The 26 T cell receptor beta chains listed next were all sequenced from one sample in a study of blood T cells in healthy people across ages. The authors ran a second PCR of roughly 6 to 11 cycles using a sample-barcoded 5' primer and a J-beta primer mix. MiXCR was run by TCRdb on the 5' RACE reads, yielding one entry per CDR3 protein. Of around 900,000 distinct CDR3 sequences in the sample, roughly half were seen once. The sample taken for sequencing was blood. The receptors come from a woman aged 55-75 years in good health.

This chain uses TRBV20-1 with TRBJ2-1, with D perhaps matching TRBD1 (6 bases). Looked up from germline, CDR1 is DFQATT and CDR2 is SNEGSKA (reference sequence). V shed 1 base and J shed 7 bases, with 11 bases lying between them. The CDR3 length is 13 residues. Here the CDR3 reads CSARVTGRNEQFF. Written as DNA, the CDR3 is TGCAGTGCTAGAGTAACAGGGAGAAATGAGCAGTTCTTC.

The gene calls are TRBV4-3 and TRBJ2-1; the match to TRBD2 covers 12 bases. This CDR3 region has 15 residues. Germline-derived CDR1 and CDR2 are LGHNA and YSLEER. Trimming cost V 2 bases and J 6 bases; bases outside gene matches: 2. Written as DNA, the CDR3 is TGCGCCAGCAGCCAAACTAGCGGGGGGTTCAATGAGCAGTTCTTC. It specifies CASSQTSGGFNEQFF.

V and J are TRBV9 and TRBJ2-7; 9 nucleotides line up with TRBD2. Per the germline V gene, CDR1 is SGDLS and CDR2 is YYNGEE. V lost 5 bases, J lost 3 bases, and 6 bases stayed unmatched. This CDR3 is 14 amino acids long. The CDR3 DNA reads TGTGCCAGCAGTCCTAGCGGGGATAACTACGAGCAGTACTTC. It is translated as CASSPSGDNYEQYF.

This clonotype occurred once. J is TRBJ2-1 and V is TRBV2; no reliable D call. CDR3 length equals 14 residues. Germline V gene data show CDR1 as SNHLY and CDR2 as FYNNEI. Trimming pared 9 bases from V and 1 base from J, leaving 13 bases between. CDR3 sequence (DNA): TGTGCCAGGGTGGGCGGTTCGTCCTACAATGAGCAGTTCTTC. Translating it yields CARVGGSSYNEQFF.

V and J are TRBV5-1 and TRBJ2-1; maybe TRBD1 (6 bases). Germline CDR1 is SGHRS and CDR2 is YFSETQ. Trimming removed 5 bases at V and 0 bases at J, with 15 bases between. The CDR3 spans 16 residues. The CDR3 nucleotides are TGCGCCAGCAGTCAACCGGGACAAACCTCCTACAATGAGCAGTTCTTC. Translation: CASSQPGQTSYNEQFF.

There are a few counts of this clonotype. V is TRBV29-1 and J is TRBJ2-1; maybe TRBD2 (7 bases). This CDR3 has 13 amino acids. From germline, CDR1 is SQVTM and CDR2 ANQGSEA. V was shortened by 5 bases and J by 10 bases, with 18 bases between the two germline ends. CDR3 region: CSVFDAGAGEQFF. The CDR3, as DNA: TGCAGCGTTTTTGACGCGGGGGCGGGAGAGCAGTTCTTC.

V is TRBV4-1 and J is TRBJ2-3; D unclear. This CDR3 spans 14 amino acids. Germline CDR1 MGHRA, CDR2 YSYEKL. Trimming pared 4 bases from V and 4 bases from J, leaving 12 bases between. The CDR3 loop reads CASSPRTEPDTQYF. In nucleotides, the CDR3 is TGCGCCAGCAGCCCCAGGACCGAACCAGATACGCAGTATTTT.

The chain has TRBV5-1 and TRBJ2-5; D gene uncertain. The J call may not be correct, given that the DNA end is closer to TRBJ2-7. The CDR3 extends over 17 amino acids. Germline values: CDR1 SGHRS, CDR2 YFSETQ. CDR3 nucleotides: TGCGCCAGCAGCTTGGGAGCAGGCCACGGACCCGCTTACGAGCAGTACTTC. Its translation: CASSLGAGHGPAYEQYF.

The chain uses TRBV28 and TRBJ2-1; D not certain. The V gene's germline CDR1 is MDHEN and CDR2 SYDVKM. The CDR3 sequence is 13 residues long. The ends were cut back, 1 base at V and 12 bases at J, with 13 bases in the middle. CDR3 sequence (DNA): TGTGCCAGCAGTTTATTGGTTCGAATCGGGCAGTTCTTC. It translates to CASSLLVRIGQFF.

J is TRBJ2-6 and V is TRBV3-1; D call uncertain. V lost 5 bases and J 2 bases, leaving 10 bases between the germline ends. The CDR3 has 15 residues. The V gene's germline CDR1 is LGHDT and CDR2 YNNKEL (reference sequence). The CDR3 DNA reads as TGTGCCAGCAGCACACAAATTCCTGGGGCCAACGTCCTGACTTTC. Protein sequence: CASSTQIPGANVLTF.

V and J are TRBV20-1 and TRBJ2-1; no reliable D call. In germline, CDR1 is DFQATT, CDR2 SNEGSKA (reference sequence). This CDR3 has 14 residues. The V and J ends lost 2 bases and 0 bases respectively, with 8 bases between them. For the CDR3, the DNA is TGCAGTGCTAGACAAAGCAGCTCCTACAATGAGCAGTTCTTC. Amino acids: CSARQSSSYNEQFF.

The chain has TRBV6-5 and TRBJ2-4; 7 nucleotides align to TRBD1. The germline V gene has CDR1 MNHEY and CDR2 SVGAGI. The CDR3 is 14 amino acids. Unmatched junction bases numbered 7, after V lost 5 bases and J lost 6 bases. The CDR3 reads CASSNRQGSNIQYF. The CDR3 DNA follows: TGTGCCAGCAGTAACCGACAGGGATCAAACATTCAGTACTTC.

The chain carries TRBV13 and TRBJ1-6, with TRBD1 as a possible D gene (6 bases). This CDR3 comprises 14 residues. Trimming removed 7 bases at V and 6 bases at J, with 13 bases between. CDR1 and CDR2 from the germline V gene are PRHDT and FYEKMQ (reference sequence). In DNA form, the CDR3 reads TGTGCCAGCAAAGTAGGGGGTGGTAATTCACCCCTCCACTTT. Encoded protein: CASKVGGGNSPLHF.

This chain connects TRBV20-1 to TRBJ2-5; D tentatively fits TRBD1 or TRBD2 (5 bases each). The CDR3 is made up of 11 amino acids. CDR1 and CDR2 (germline): DFQATT, SNEGSKA (reference sequence). With 1 base removed from V and 6 bases from J, the gap between germline ends came to 6 bases. The CDR3 coding sequence is TGCAGTGCTAGAGGGGGACAGACCCAGTACTTC. Translating gives CSARGGQTQYF.

The chain's CDR3 is CASSLAAGPGELFF. The CDR3 nucleotides are TGTGCCAGCAGTTTAGCGGCGGGACCCGGGGAGCTGTTTTTT. The chain couples TRBV12-3 or TRBV12-4 to TRBJ2-2, with a weak D call TRBD2 (6 bases). Trimming took off 0 bases at V and 6 bases at J, with 8 bases between the two ends. The CDR3 is 14 residues long.

V is TRBV7-2 and J is TRBJ2-5; D is unresolved. The CDR3 covers 16 residues. Per germline, CDR1 SGHTA and CDR2 FQGNSA. With 1 base removed from V and 3 bases from J, the gap between germline ends came to 15 bases. Here the CDR3 reads CASSLVGAGVKETQYF. In DNA, the CDR3 is TGTGCCAGCAGCTTAGTGGGCGCAGGTGTGAAAGAGACCCAGTACTTC.

This clonotype turned up a few times. The chain is built from TRBV7-2 and TRBJ2-7; the match to TRBD2 covers 14 bases. V was pared by 5 bases and J by 2 bases, with 11 bases of the junction left unmatched. The CDR3 extends over 18 amino acids. Germline V gene lookup returns CDR1 SGHTA and CDR2 FQGNSA. The CDR3 bases are TGTGCCAGCAGCCCGAGGACTAGCGGGAGGAGGGGTCCCTACGAGCAGTACTTC. Its protein is CASSPRTSGRRGPYEQYF.

This clonotype was counted a few times. This chain joins TRBV6-2 or TRBV6-3 and TRBJ2-5; D assignment may be TRBD1 or TRBD2 (5 bases each). The CDR3 covers 14 residues. Trimming removed 7 bases from V and 1 base from J, with 13 bases in between. Germline V CDR1 and CDR2: MNHEY, SVGEGT. The CDR3 DNA follows: TGTGCCAGCAATAATCCGGGACCCCAAGAGACCCAGTACTTC. It encodes CASNNPGPQETQYF.

The V call is TRBV5-1, the J call TRBJ2-2; 14 nucleotides match TRBD2. The germline CDR1 and CDR2 sequences are SGHRS and YFSETQ. With 7 bases clipped from V and 4 bases from J, the junction kept 6 bases outside the gene matches. This CDR3 has 16 residues. The CDR3 sequence: CASGLAGGVITGELFF. Written as DNA, the CDR3 is TGCGCCAGCGGACTAGCGGGAGGAGTAATCACCGGGGAGCTGTTTTTT.

This clonotype was counted once. At one boundary the junction diverges from the germline segment, which might be a read error. This chain links TRBV28 with TRBJ2-5, with D possibly TRBD1 on 6 matching bases. This CDR3 comprises 14 residues. Germline CDR1 and CDR2: MDHEN and SYDVKM. Written as DNA, the CDR3 is TGTGCCAGCCGGGACAAGGGCCCCCAAGAGGCCCAGTACTTC. It specifies CASRDKGPQEAQYF.

This clonotype was seen a handful of times. This sequence joins TRBV28 and TRBJ2-5; D ambiguous. Looked up from germline, CDR1 is MDHEN and CDR2 is SYDVKM. Trimming cost V 5 bases and J 4 bases, with 11 bases left between them. The CDR3 contains 13 residues. The CDR3 sequence is CASSRGSGETQYF. The CDR3 DNA sequence: TGTGCCAGCAGTCGCGGATCGGGAGAGACCCAGTACTTC.

The V and J genes are TRBV5-1 and TRBJ2-2, with 8 bases aligning to TRBD2. This CDR3 contains 14 residues. Trimming took 7 bases from V and 6 from J; bases not matched to a gene: 8. Germline V gene data show CDR1 as SGHRS and CDR2 as YFSETQ. Written as DNA, the CDR3 is TGCGCCAGCTTCGGGAGGGTTGGTGCCGGGGAGCTGTTTTTT. This translates into CASFGRVGAGELFF. Full variable domain (missing parts from reference TRBV5-1 and TRBJ2-2): KAGVTQTPRYLIKTRGQQVTLSCSPISGHRSVSWYQQTPGQGLQFLFEYFSETQRNKGNFPGRFSGRQFSNSRSEMNVSTLELGDSALYLCASFGRVGAGELFFGEGSRLTVL.

CDR3 region: CASSPTPDLAGGTDNEQFF. DNA of the CDR3: TGTGCCAGCAGCCCTACGCCCGACTTAGCGGGAGGGACGGACAATGAGCAGTTCTTC. The chain links TRBV4-2 to TRBJ2-1; 11 bases match TRBD2. The CDR3 runs 19 residues. With 4 bases clipped from V and 5 bases from J, the junction kept 16 bases outside the gene matches. The germline gives CDR1 LGHNA, CDR2 YNFKEQ.

Turning to this clonotype: At one end the junction does not follow the germline gene, possibly because of a read error. This chain connects TRBV9 to TRBJ1-1, with D hard to call. Germline CDR1 is SGDLS and CDR2 is YYNGEE. The CDR3 consists of 15 residues. This CDR3 is CAGSTQSEPNTEAFF. CDR3 nucleotides: TGTGCCGGCAGCACCCAATCCGAACCGAACACTGAAGCTTTCTTT.

This clonotype was detected once. V and J are TRBV4-1 and TRBJ2-3; 8 nucleotides match TRBD2. The CDR3 covers 17 residues. The ends lost 10 bases at V and 2 bases at J; junction bases unmatched: 17. Germline-derived CDR1 and CDR2 are MGHRA and YSYEKL. The CDR3 nucleotides are TGCGCCACCCGAGACACCAGCGGGAGACGGATCACAGATACGCAGTATTTT. Amino acids: CATRDTSGRRITDTQYF.

V usage is TRBV27 and J usage is TRBJ2-7; the match to TRBD2 covers 15 bases. The CDR3 is 15 amino acids. Germline V gene sequence: CDR1 MNHEY, CDR2 SMNVEV (reference sequence). Trimming removed 5 bases from V and 6 bases from J; junction bases left unmatched: 5. As DNA, the CDR3 is TGTGCCAGCAGTCTGGGGACTAGCGGGGGGCGCGAGCAGTACTTC. Translated: CASSLGTSGGREQYF.